These 8 T cell receptor beta chains were all obtained from the same sample, sequenced in a study of blood T cells in healthy people across ages. PCR was performed a second time for roughly 7 to 12 cycles using a sample-barcoded 5' primer and a J-beta primer mix. TCRdb redid the calling of the 5' RACE reads with MiXCR, one entry per CDR3 protein. The sample shows roughly 1 million distinct CDR3 sequences, about 23% of them seen only once. These data were likewise used in another study, on T cells of mothers and their children.

Sequencing input: blood. The receptors here all came from a girl aged 2-10 years in good health.

The CDR3 nucleotides read TGCAGCATTTGGACGGGGGAGAGAGTTAGCTACACCTTC. It specifies CSIWTGERVSYTF. The rearrangement links TRBV29-1 to TRBJ1-2; weak D call: TRBD1 (5 bases). V lost 8 bases and J lost 9, with 22 bases in between. Germline V gene sequence: CDR1 SQVTM, CDR2 ANQGSEA. This CDR3 spans 13 amino acids.

This clonotype has a handful of counts. V is TRBV7-2 and J is TRBJ1-1, with no clear D. The CDR3 length is 11 residues. V was trimmed by 5 bases and J by 10 bases, leaving 11 bases between them. Germline CDR1 and CDR2: SGHTA and FQGNSA. In nucleotides, the CDR3 is TGTGCCAGCAGCCCTAGGTGGGGAGCTTTCTTT. It encodes CASSPRWGAFF.

This clonotype was detected a few times. The V gene is TRBV29-1, the J gene TRBJ1-1; D is uncertain. V dropped 7 bases and J dropped 3 bases, with 9 bases sitting between them. Germline V lookup: CDR1 SQVTM, CDR2 ANQGSEA. This CDR3 region has 11 residues. In DNA form, the CDR3 reads TGCAGCGGACAAGGAGACACTGAAGCTTTCTTT. Translated, it gives CSGQGDTEAFF.

This clonotype was counted only a few times. This sequence joins TRBV15 and TRBJ2-2, with D maybe TRBD1 (6 bases). Germline V gives CDR1 LNHNV, CDR2 YYDKDF (reference sequence). Trimming cost V 5 bases and J 8 bases, with 12 bases left between them. The CDR3 has 13 amino acids. As DNA, the CDR3 is TGTGCCACCAGCCCCCCCGGGACAGGGGAGCTGTTTTTT. Its protein is CATSPPGTGELFF.

This clonotype was seen only a few times. The CDR3 is CASSERVWQPQHF. DNA of the CDR3: TGTGCCAGCAGTGAAAGAGTCTGGCAGCCCCAGCATTTT. The V gene is TRBV6-1, the J gene TRBJ1-5; D gene uncertain. The V end lost 2 bases, the J end lost 7 bases, and 9 bases lay between the germline ends. The CDR3 length is 13 residues. Germline CDR1 reads MNHNS; CDR2 reads SASEGT.

The genes are TRBV12-3 or TRBV12-4 and TRBJ1-5; D gene uncertain. The CDR3 is made up of 15 amino acids. The V gene lost 2 bases and the J gene lost 4 bases, with 12 bases spanning the gap. Here the CDR3 DNA reads TGTGCCAGCAGTTTATTCGGCGTCCGGAATCAGCCCCAGCATTTT. Translated, it gives CASSLFGVRNQPQHF.

The V gene is TRBV20-1, the J gene TRBJ1-1; D not resolved. The CDR3 has 12 residues. Between the trimmed V and J ends, which lost 3 bases and 8 bases, there was a span of 13 bases. The germline CDR1 and CDR2 sequences are DFQATT and SNEGSKA (reference sequence). The CDR3 region is CSARRAGREAFF. The CDR3, as DNA: TGCAGTGCTAGGCGGGCCGGGAGGGAAGCTTTCTTT.

This chain joins TRBV12-3 or TRBV12-4 and TRBJ1-2; possible D gene TRBD1, 5 bases. V dropped 10 bases and J dropped 5 bases, with 14 bases sitting between them. The CDR3 has 12 amino acids. CDR3 residues: CATSAGTYGYTF. The CDR3 coding sequence is TGTGCCACCAGCGCGGGGACTTATGGCTACACCTTC.